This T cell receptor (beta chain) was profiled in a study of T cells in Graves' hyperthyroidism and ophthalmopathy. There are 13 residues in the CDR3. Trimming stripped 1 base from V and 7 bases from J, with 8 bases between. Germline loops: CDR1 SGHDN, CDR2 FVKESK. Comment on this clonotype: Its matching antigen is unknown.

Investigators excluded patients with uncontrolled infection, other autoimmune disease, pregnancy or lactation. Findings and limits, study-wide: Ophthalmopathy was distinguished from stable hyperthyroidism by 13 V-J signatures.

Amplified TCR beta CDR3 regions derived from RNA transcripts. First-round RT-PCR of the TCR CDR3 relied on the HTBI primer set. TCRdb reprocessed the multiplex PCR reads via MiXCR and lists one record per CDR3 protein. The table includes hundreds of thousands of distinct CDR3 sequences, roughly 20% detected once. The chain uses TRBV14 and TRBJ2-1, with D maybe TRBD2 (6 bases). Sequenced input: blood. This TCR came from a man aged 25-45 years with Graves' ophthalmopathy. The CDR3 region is CASSQARGNEQFF. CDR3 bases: TGTGCCAGCAGCCAAGCTCGGGGGAATGAGCAGTTCTTC.